This TCR beta chain stems from a study of PD-L1 blockade in urothelial cancer (dated by TCRdb to the late 2010s). Broadly, across the study: Every patient began therapy in about 2014 and was given atezolizumab 1,200 mg intravenously every 3 weeks. Pretreatment tumor samples and matched peripheral blood, collected serially before and after atezolizumab treatment, underwent TCR sequencing. Blood samples gave median yields of about 140,000 T cells and 82,636 unique TCRs, along with a median clonality of 0.080. Patients had an ECOG performance status of 0 or 1 and had received between 0 and 3 prior chemotherapy regimens. Progression-free survival longer than 6 months counted as durable clinical benefit, and TCR features were additionally tested against both progression-free and overall survival. In the same patients, pretreatment tumors underwent whole exome sequencing and RNA sequencing in addition to TCR sequencing. Blood samples were analyzed at two time points: 3 weeks after treatment start (second dose) and 6 weeks after treatment start. Pretreatment blood TCR-seq was available for around 29 patients, at least one posttreatment blood collection was obtained for 24 patients, and tumor TCR-seq was available for 24 patients. About 85% of the roughly 29 patients were identified as males with urothelial cancer of bladder origin, and a prior smoking history was reported by 18 of 29 patients. Nine patients achieved durable clinical benefit and some 21 did not. The study was an exploratory multi-omic analysis of somatic, immune and clinical correlates of response to PD-L1 blockade with atezolizumab in urothelial cancer. What the research found in general, with its limitations: Because the sample size was small (n ≈ 29) and many of the analyses were exploratory, the results are meant to be hypothesis-generating. Greater expansion of tumor-associated TCR clones in peripheral blood 3 weeks after the start of treatment was observed in patients with durable benefit (n ≈ 22, p = 0.022). A pretreatment peripheral blood TCR clonality below the median was linked to improved progression-free and overall survival.

Synthetic TCR analog templates were spiked into each PCR so that absolute template abundance could be estimated from read counts. TCRbeta CDR3 regions were amplified from genomic DNA with bias-controlled V and J gene primers using the immunoSEQ assay. Sequencing of rearranged TCRbeta segments was performed at approximately 20X coverage. The study's processing was this. Sequencing errors were corrected by clustering and CDR3s were annotated against IMGT to assign V, D and J genes. Downstream analyses used only productive TCRbeta rearrangements, leaving out any out-of-frame or stop-codon sequences. Clonality was calculated as one minus the Shannon entropy normalized by the log of the number of unique productive sequences. Fisher's exact test with Benjamini-Hochberg correction, at a threshold of adjusted p below 0.01, was used to find clones that differed between time points or between blood and tumor. TCRdb holds this immuneACCESS table with in-frame rearrangements only. Some clones are missing; in checked studies, unresolved V genes explain under half, and the rest has no known cause. V and J calls and clone size come straight from that table; D and trimming were deduced from the DNA. Here the sample has around 130,000 clones; 65% to 85% occur a single time. 3.2% of the sample belongs to the ten largest clones.

This clone was seen repeatedly, ten times or more. It lacks a known antigen. Qualities for individual bases were not recorded, and no much larger clone is one base off. V sheds 6 bases and J sheds 1 base, leaving 17 bases between their ends. Counted from cysteine to phenylalanine, this CDR3 has 16 amino acids. Only the CDR3 DNA is retained, 48 bases long and in frame from the first base. For CDR1 and CDR2, the germline V gene lists MDHEN and SYDVKM. Sample time point, as interpreted from the label and publication: pretreatment peripheral blood. A cohort of roughly 30 patients with locally advanced or metastatic urothelial carcinoma, treated at Memorial Sloan Kettering on a trial protocol, was included. Peripheral blood mononuclear cells were collected pretreatment and during treatment, with between 1 and 8 total time points per patient. The Qiagen DNeasy Blood extraction kit was used to purify genomic DNA from total PBMCs and tumor samples. Collected pretreatment and during treatment, PBMCs were isolated and stored as previously described.

This sample comprised PBMCs, obtained around atezolizumab (anti-PD-L1) treatment. Rearrangement joined TRBV28 to TRBJ2-3; the best D guess is TRBD2, with 5 bases matching. The sequence came from a man aged 45 to 65 with urothelial cancer. CDR3 region: CASRRTVSARTDTQYF. The nucleotides read TGTGCCAGCAGGCGTACGGTTAGCGCACGCACAGATACGCAGTATTTT.